Below, 26 T cell receptor beta chains from the same sample are listed, as sequenced in a study of monozygotic twins with inflammatory bowel disease. From its re-call of the 5' RACE reads, TCRdb lists each CDR3 protein once, without DNA. The repertoire shows 200,000 to 250,000 distinct CDR3 sequences; the top ten hold around 7.6%. Sequencing was carried out using blood. The source is a human donor with ulcerative colitis or Crohn's disease, or a healthy co-twin of an affected twin (not recorded which).

The genes are TRBV4-2 and TRBJ2-7; TCRdb's D call, TRBD1, is unchecked because there is no DNA. The CDR3 runs to 17 residues. Looked up from germline, CDR1 is LGHNA and CDR2 is YNFKEQ. This chain's CDR3 is CASSQAGGRDSLYEQYF.

The chain joins TRBV20-1 to TRBJ2-5. The CDR3 spans 13 residues. The V gene's germline CDR1 is DFQATT and CDR2 SNEGSKA (reference sequence). The CDR3 sequence is CSARDSILGFGDF.

The chain links TRBV5-5 to TRBJ2-1; TCRdb's D call, TRBD1, is unchecked because there is no DNA. Germline CDR1 reads SGHKS; CDR2 reads YYEKEE (reference sequence). The CDR3 is 14 residues long. CDR3 amino acids: CASSRQGPNNEQFF.

The chain recombines TRBV20-1 with TRBJ2-2; absent DNA, TCRdb's TRBD2 call cannot be checked. Germline CDR1 DFQATT, CDR2 SNEGSKA (reference sequence). The length of the CDR3 is 14 residues. This chain's CDR3 is CSATREADTGELFF.

V usage is TRBV24-1 and J usage is TRBJ1-3; TCRdb's D gene call, TRBD1, goes unchecked for lack of DNA. The CDR3 has 15 amino acids. Looked up from germline, CDR1 is KGHDR and CDR2 is SFDVKD. The CDR3 loop is CATRAGASSGNTIYF.

V gene TRBV20-1 combines with J gene TRBJ2-1; absent DNA, TCRdb's TRBD2 call cannot be checked. The CDR3 is made up of 14 amino acids. Germline V gene data show CDR1 as DFQATT and CDR2 as SNEGSKA (reference sequence). The CDR3 loop is CSAGSGRDYNEQSF.

The J gene is TRBJ1-1, the V gene TRBV5-1; TCRdb designates TRBD1, a call that cannot be tested without DNA. Germline V gene data show CDR1 as SGHRS and CDR2 as YFSETQ. This CDR3 contains 13 residues. CDR3 sequence: CASSFRWGDEAFF.

J is TRBJ2-3 and V is TRBV5-1; TCRdb's D gene call, TRBD2, goes unchecked for lack of DNA. From germline, CDR1 is SGHRS and CDR2 YFSETQ. The CDR3 loop spans 16 amino acids. The CDR3 loop is CASSLGLAGGADTQYF. Full variable domain (rest looked up from reference TRBV5-1 and TRBJ2-3): KAGVTQTPRYLIKTRGQQVTLSCSPISGHRSVSWYQQTPGQGLQFLFEYFSETQRNKGNFPGRFSGRQFSNSRSEMNVSTLELGDSALYLCASSLGLAGGADTQYFGPGTRLTVL.

The chain recombines TRBV20-1 with TRBJ2-7; the TCRdb D gene call, TRBD2, has no DNA to confirm it. This CDR3 comprises 15 residues. In germline, CDR1 is DFQATT, CDR2 SNEGSKA (reference sequence). The CDR3 region is CSALVSSASSYEQYF.

The V call is TRBV6-5, the J call TRBJ2-7. The germline V gene encodes CDR1 MNHEY and CDR2 SVGAGI. The CDR3 contains 13 residues. The CDR3 spells CASSYSARYEQYF.

The rearrangement joins TRBV5-1 to TRBJ2-1; TCRdb calls TRBD1, which cannot be checked without DNA. CDR3 size: 13 residues. CDR1 is SGHRS, CDR2 YFSETQ, per germline. The CDR3 protein is CASRLGGNNEQFF.

The chain links TRBV18 to TRBJ2-3. Germline CDR1 KGHSH, CDR2 LQKENI. This CDR3 is 15 amino acids long. CDR3 loop: CASSLESLGSDTQYF.

The chain employs TRBV19 and TRBJ1-1; TCRdb calls TRBD1, which cannot be checked without DNA. In germline, CDR1 is LNHDA, CDR2 SQIVND (reference sequence). This CDR3 region has 14 residues. The CDR3 region is CASSGGRLNTEAFF.

The rearrangement joins TRBV5-1 to TRBJ2-2; TCRdb calls TRBD2, which cannot be checked without DNA. CDR3 length: 16 residues. CDR1 is SGHRS and CDR2 is YFSETQ in the germline V gene. This chain's CDR3 is CASSLLSSGGTGELFF.

CDR3 residues: CASSPPTGGKFF. J is TRBJ2-1 and V is TRBV18; TCRdb indicates TRBD1, and absent DNA this call remains unverified. CDR3 size: 12 residues. The germline gives CDR1 KGHSH, CDR2 LQKENI.

CDR3 in amino acids: CASSLGVNILAFF. The chain joins TRBV5-5 to TRBJ1-1. This CDR3 has 13 residues. Germline V gene sequence: CDR1 SGHKS, CDR2 YYEKEE (reference sequence).

V is TRBV7-8 and J is TRBJ2-3. The germline CDR1 and CDR2 sequences are SGHVS and FQNEAQ. CDR3 length equals 12 residues. The CDR3 protein is CASSSGSDTQYF.

The chain links TRBV27 to TRBJ1-5. Germline CDR1 is MNHEY and CDR2 is SMNVEV (reference sequence). This CDR3 is 16 amino acids long. The CDR3 region is CASSLRTDSYNQPQHF.

The rearrangement links TRBV18 to TRBJ2-5. The germline gives CDR1 KGHSH, CDR2 LQKENI. The CDR3 spans 13 residues. CDR3 sequence: CASSQQYQETQYF.

This chain connects TRBV23-1 to TRBJ2-7; TCRdb's D call of TRBD1 is untestable without DNA. TRBV23-1 carries the ORF label, with uncertain function. There are 17 residues in the CDR3. This CDR3 reads CASSQNLPGTGTSEQYF.

J is TRBJ1-4 and V is TRBV2. Germline V gives CDR1 SNHLY, CDR2 FYNNEI. The CDR3 consists of 15 residues. This CDR3 is CASSEAGRAREELFF.

The V and J genes are TRBV5-1 and TRBJ2-4; TCRdb designates TRBD1, a call that cannot be tested without DNA. The CDR3 is 14 amino acids. CDR1 SGHRS and CDR2 YFSETQ come from the germline V gene. Here the CDR3 reads CASSLSGGRNIQYF.

The chain combines TRBV29-1 with TRBJ2-4. From germline, CDR1 is SQVTM and CDR2 ANQGSEA. CDR3 length equals 14 residues. CDR3 sequence: CSVEDHISTNIQYF.

This chain joins TRBV29-1 and TRBJ2-5; TCRdb lists TRBD2, though no DNA is available to test this call. This CDR3 is built from 12 residues. The V gene's germline CDR1 is SQVTM and CDR2 ANQGSEA. CDR3 residues: CSVGLAEETQYF.

This chain uses TRBV12-3 or TRBV12-4 with TRBJ1-1. The CDR3 is 13 amino acids. This CDR3 is CASRSQEGTEAFF.

J is TRBJ1-1 and V is TRBV7-9; TCRdb outputs TRBD1, but without DNA this stays unchecked. Per germline, CDR1 SEHNR and CDR2 FQNEAQ (reference sequence). This CDR3 is 12 amino acids long. The CDR3 spells CASSGAGNEAFF.